A selection of T cell receptor beta chains follows, all from one sample in a study of T cells in Graves' hyperthyroidism and ophthalmopathy. MiXCR was run by TCRdb on the multiplex PCR reads, yielding one entry per CDR3 protein. The profile shows roughly 380,000 distinct CDR3 sequences, about a fifth of them singletons. Sequencing was performed on blood. Receptors originate from a woman aged 18 to 35 with Graves' hyperthyroidism. The CDR3 runs from the conserved cysteine through the conserved F or W. Fields, in order: V gene, D gene, J gene, clone size, CDR3 protein, CDR3 DNA. D genes are given only for firm matches. Clone size appears in some rows only: once, few, many, or a class for an expanded clone.

>TRBV20-1|NA|TRBJ1-2|many
CSATDRPSNYGYTF
TGCAGTGCTACCGACAGGCCCTCTAACTATGGCTACACCTTC
>TRBV27|TRBD2|TRBJ2-4|many
CASSLGLADIQYF
TGTGCCAGCAGTTTAGGACTAGCTGACATTCAGTACTTC
>TRBV5-1|NA|TRBJ1-1|many
CASSWGHRERGGTEAFF
TGCGCCAGCAGCTGGGGACACAGGGAAAGAGGAGGCACTGAAGCTTTCTTT
>TRBV6-1|NA|TRBJ1-2|NA
CASRRRGDEGYTF
TGTGCCAGCAGGAGGAGAGGGGATGAGGGCTACACCTTC
>TRBV12-3/TRBV12-4|NA|TRBJ1-1|many
CASTPRGNTEAFF
TGTGCCAGTACCCCGCGGGGGAACACTGAAGCTTTCTTT
>TRBV12-3/TRBV12-4|NA|TRBJ1-5|NA
CASSLQGRSSGPQHF
TGTGCCAGCAGTTTACAGGGAAGGTCTTCGGGGCCCCAGCATTTT
>TRBV28|NA|TRBJ2-7|once
CASSLSVTAGEQYF
TGTGCCAGCAGTTTATCAGTGACAGCGGGCGAGCAGTACTTC
>TRBV7-3|NA|TRBJ2-2|many
CASKMSANTGELFF
TGTGCCAGCAAAATGAGCGCGAACACCGGGGAGCTGTTTTTT
>TRBV27|NA|TRBJ1-2|many
CASREPGTQSPDGYTF
TGTGCCAGCAGGGAACCCGGGACACAAAGCCCGGATGGCTACACCTTC
>TRBV28|NA|TRBJ1-2|few
CASSSGGDGYTF
TGTGCCAGCAGTTCGGGGGGGGATGGCTACACCTTC
>TRBV20-1|TRBD1|TRBJ1-5|many
CSASRTGAMSNQPQHF
TGCAGTGCTAGTCGGACAGGGGCGATGAGCAATCAGCCCCAGCATTTT
>TRBV6-5|NA|TRBJ2-6|many
CASSYEGSGANVLTF
TGTGCCAGCAGTTACGAGGGCTCTGGGGCCAACGTCCTGACTTTC
>TRBV28|NA|TRBJ1-2|NA
CASSSAVGGYTF
TGTGCCAGCAGCTCCGCGGTTGGAGGCTACACCTTC
>TRBV4-2|NA|TRBJ1-3|many
CASSQAPRQERNTIYF
TGTGCCAGCAGCCAAGCCCCGAGACAGGAGCGAAACACCATATATTTT
>TRBV28|NA|TRBJ1-1|many
CASSLGGQFEAFF
TGTGCCAGCAGTTTGGGTGGACAGTTTGAAGCTTTCTTT
>TRBV25-1|NA|TRBJ2-2|NA
CASRWGGLDTGELFF
TGTGCCAGCAGGTGGGGGGGGCTCGACACCGGGGAGCTGTTTTTT
>TRBV12-3/TRBV12-4|NA|TRBJ1-1|many
CASSSYRVEGNTEAFF
TGTGCCAGCAGTTCGTACAGGGTAGAGGGGAACACTGAAGCTTTCTTT
>TRBV18|NA|TRBJ1-1|NA
CASSPSVPGVSFPEAFF
TGTGCCAGCTCACCCTCCGTACCGGGGGTCAGTTTTCCTGAAGCTTTCTTT
>TRBV13|TRBD1|TRBJ1-1|many
CASSRGQGDTEAFF
TGTGCCAGCAGCCGGGGACAGGGGGACACTGAAGCTTTCTTT
>TRBV6-5|NA|TRBJ2-1|many
CASSYSLAGDEQFF
TGTGCCAGCAGTTACTCTCTCGCCGGAGATGAGCAGTTCTTC
>TRBV11-1|TRBD2|TRBJ2-5|many
CASSTGVGRGVQETQYF
TGTGCCAGCAGCACTGGGGTTGGGCGGGGGGTCCAAGAGACCCAGTACTTC
>TRBV4-1|NA|TRBJ2-5|many
CASSPTVVLIQETQYF
TGCGCCAGCAGCCCAACTGTGGTACTGATCCAAGAGACCCAGTACTTC
>TRBV10-3|TRBD2|TRBJ2-7|many
CASAGTSGGAYEQYF
TGTGCCTCGGCCGGGACTAGCGGGGGGGCTTACGAGCAGTACTTC
>TRBV7-9|NA|TRBJ1-3|many
CASSGGRSGNTIYF
TGTGCCAGCAGCGGCGGACGGAGTGGAAACACCATATATTTT
>TRBV6-1|TRBD1|TRBJ1-6|many
CASSEVTGEDSPLHF
TGTGCCAGCAGTGAGGTGACAGGGGAGGATTCACCCCTCCACTTT
>TRBV6-1|NA|TRBJ1-1|many
CASSGLGNTEAFF
TGTGCCAGCAGTGGGTTAGGGAACACTGAAGCTTTCTTT
>TRBV12-3/TRBV12-4|NA|TRBJ1-3|many
CASSLRQHSGNTIYF
TGTGCCAGCAGTTTGAGGCAGCACTCTGGAAACACCATATATTTT
>TRBV2|TRBD2|TRBJ2-7|many
CASSEIGGSYEQYF
TGTGCCAGCAGTGAAATCGGGGGGTCCTACGAGCAGTACTTC
>TRBV18|TRBD2|TRBJ2-5|once
CASSPGTSGGFQETQYF
TGTGCCAGCTCACCAGGGACTAGCGGGGGGTTCCAAGAGACCCAGTACTTC
>TRBV20-1|TRBD1|TRBJ2-7|few
CSARDLTGGRRPYEQYF
TGCAGTGCTAGAGATTTGACAGGGGGCCGGAGACCCTACGAGCAGTACTTC
>TRBV7-8|TRBD1|TRBJ1-5|many
CASSRDRGQVSNQPQHF
TGTGCCAGCAGCCGCGACAGGGGGCAAGTGAGCAATCAGCCCCAGCATTTT
>TRBV12-3/TRBV12-4|NA|TRBJ2-5|many
CASSLVHRGGEETQYF
TGTGCCAGCAGTTTAGTTCACCGGGGAGGAGAAGAGACCCAGTACTTC
>TRBV30|TRBD1|TRBJ2-5|NA
CAWSGQGARETQYF
TGTGCCTGGAGCGGACAGGGGGCTCGAGAGACCCAGTACTTC
>TRBV4-2|NA|TRBJ1-5|many
CASSQRGGGNQPQHF
TGTGCCAGCAGCCAACGTGGGGGGGGGAATCAGCCCCAGCATTTT
>TRBV10-1|NA|TRBJ1-5|many
CASGVNQPQHF
TGCGCCAGCGGTGTCAATCAGCCCCAGCATTTT
>TRBV20-1|NA|TRBJ2-7|many
CSAAQGTPLEQYF
TGCAGTGCTGCCCAAGGGACCCCTCTAGAGCAGTACTTC
>TRBV7-3|TRBD1|TRBJ2-2|few
CASRRTGVTGELFF
TGTGCCAGCAGAAGGACAGGGGTGACCGGGGAGCTGTTTTTT
>TRBV28|NA|TRBJ1-5|many
CASSLGQNRPQHF
TGTGCCAGCAGTTTAGGACAGAATCGGCCCCAGCATTTT
>TRBV6-1|TRBD2|TRBJ2-7|NA
CASSEDSGGSYEQYF
TGTGCCAGCAGTGAGGATAGCGGGGGGTCCTACGAGCAGTACTTC
>TRBV14|TRBD1|TRBJ2-7|NA
CASSQGQGVYEQYF
TGTGCCAGCAGCCAAGGACAGGGGGTATACGAGCAGTACTTC
>TRBV27|NA|TRBJ2-2|NA
CASSLLFLSNTGELFF
TGTGCCAGCAGTCTCCTCTTCTTATCGAACACCGGGGAGCTGTTTTTT
>TRBV6-5|NA|TRBJ2-5|NA
CASRYPGQGSQYF
TGTGCCAGCAGGTATCCGGGACAAGGGTCCCAGTACTTC
>TRBV28|NA|TRBJ2-7|NA
CASGNSGLVNEQYF
TGTGCCAGCGGAAACTCAGGGCTGGTTAACGAGCAGTACTTC
>TRBV18|NA|TRBJ1-2|many
CASSQGHLNYGYTF
TGTGCCAGCTCCCAAGGGCACCTGAACTATGGCTACACCTTC
>TRBV29-1|TRBD1|TRBJ1-1|few
CSVGQGTNTEAFF
TGCAGCGTTGGACAGGGTACGAACACTGAAGCTTTCTTT
>TRBV12-3/TRBV12-4|NA|TRBJ1-1|NA
CASSLGGVAFF
TGTGCCAGCAGTTTAGGGGGAGTAGCTTTCTTT
>TRBV6-5|NA|TRBJ1-1|many
CASSYKGMTEAFF
TGTGCCAGCAGTTACAAGGGGATGACTGAAGCTTTCTTT
>TRBV6-5|TRBD1|TRBJ2-7|many
CASTYGQGAYEQYF
TGTGCCAGCACCTACGGACAGGGGGCCTACGAGCAGTACTTC
>TRBV2|TRBD1|TRBJ1-2|few
CASGRTGGANYGYTF
TGTGCCAGCGGTCGGACAGGGGGCGCGAACTATGGCTACACCTTC
>TRBV12-3/TRBV12-4|TRBD1|TRBJ1-2|many
CASWATGGRVYGYTF
TGTGCCAGCTGGGCAACAGGGGGACGGGTCTATGGCTACACCTTC
>TRBV20-1|NA|TRBJ2-7|NA
CSAMTGIGIYDQYF
TGCAGTGCCATGACCGGGATAGGGATCTACGATCAGTACTTC
>TRBV4-1|NA|TRBJ2-7|few
CASSQVTGVYEQYF
TGCGCCAGCAGCCAGGTTACAGGAGTATACGAGCAGTACTTC
>TRBV13|TRBD1|TRBJ1-1|many
CASSLASTGVTEAFF
TGTGCCAGCAGCTTAGCTTCGACAGGGGTTACTGAAGCTTTCTTT